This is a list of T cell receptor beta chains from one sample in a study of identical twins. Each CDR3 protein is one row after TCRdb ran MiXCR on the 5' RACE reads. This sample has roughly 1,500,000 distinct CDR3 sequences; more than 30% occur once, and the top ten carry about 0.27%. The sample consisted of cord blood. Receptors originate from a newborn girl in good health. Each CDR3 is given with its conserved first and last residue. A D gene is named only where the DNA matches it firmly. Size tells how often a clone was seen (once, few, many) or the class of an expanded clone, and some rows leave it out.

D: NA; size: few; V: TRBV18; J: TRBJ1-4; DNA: TGTGCCAGCCGACTTACAGGAAAACTGTTTTTT; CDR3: CASRLTGKLFF
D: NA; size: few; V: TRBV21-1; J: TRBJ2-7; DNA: TGTGCCAGCAGCCCCCGCACGTCCGGCAGGTCCTACGAGCAGTACTTC; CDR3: CASSPRTSGRSYEQYF
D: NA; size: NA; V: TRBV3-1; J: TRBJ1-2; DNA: TGTGCCAGCAGCCATTTGGACAGCTTCAACTATGGCTACACCTTC; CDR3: CASSHLDSFNYGYTF
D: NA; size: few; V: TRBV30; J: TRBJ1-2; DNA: TGTGCCTGGAGGTCAGGACAGAACTATGGCTACACCTTC; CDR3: CAWRSGQNYGYTF
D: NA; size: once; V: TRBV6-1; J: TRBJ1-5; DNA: TGTGCCAGCAGTGAGTCAGGTGGGGCGCCCCAGCATTTT; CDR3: CASSESGGAPQHF
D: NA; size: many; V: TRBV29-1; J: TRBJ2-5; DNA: TGCAGCGTGGCAAGGGGTCAAGAGACCCAGTACTTC; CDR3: CSVARGQETQYF
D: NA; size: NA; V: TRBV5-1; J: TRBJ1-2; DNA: TGCGCCAGCAGCTTGGTGGCAGTCTCTAACTATGGCTACACCTTC; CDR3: CASSLVAVSNYGYTF
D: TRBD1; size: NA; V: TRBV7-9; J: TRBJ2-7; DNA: TGTGCCAGCAGCTTAGGTTTTTTGGGACAGGGTGGGTACGAGCAGTACTTC; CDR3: CASSLGFLGQGGYEQYF
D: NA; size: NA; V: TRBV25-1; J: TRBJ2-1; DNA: TGTGCCAGCGAAAGGGGGGACCTTCCCTACAATGAGCAGTTCTTC; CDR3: CASERGDLPYNEQFF
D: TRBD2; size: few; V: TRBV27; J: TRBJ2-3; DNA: TGTGCCAGCAGTTTAGGCTGGCGGGAGGTGGGCACAGATACGCAGTATTTT; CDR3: CASSLGWREVGTDTQYF
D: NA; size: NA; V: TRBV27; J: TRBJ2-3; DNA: TGTGCCTGCAGTCCACTGGGTAGGGCAGATACGCAGTATTTT; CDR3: CACSPLGRADTQYF
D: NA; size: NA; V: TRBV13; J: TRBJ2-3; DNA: TGTGCCATCAGCTTTCTGGCTGCCACAGATACGCAGTATTTT; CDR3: CAISFLAATDTQYF